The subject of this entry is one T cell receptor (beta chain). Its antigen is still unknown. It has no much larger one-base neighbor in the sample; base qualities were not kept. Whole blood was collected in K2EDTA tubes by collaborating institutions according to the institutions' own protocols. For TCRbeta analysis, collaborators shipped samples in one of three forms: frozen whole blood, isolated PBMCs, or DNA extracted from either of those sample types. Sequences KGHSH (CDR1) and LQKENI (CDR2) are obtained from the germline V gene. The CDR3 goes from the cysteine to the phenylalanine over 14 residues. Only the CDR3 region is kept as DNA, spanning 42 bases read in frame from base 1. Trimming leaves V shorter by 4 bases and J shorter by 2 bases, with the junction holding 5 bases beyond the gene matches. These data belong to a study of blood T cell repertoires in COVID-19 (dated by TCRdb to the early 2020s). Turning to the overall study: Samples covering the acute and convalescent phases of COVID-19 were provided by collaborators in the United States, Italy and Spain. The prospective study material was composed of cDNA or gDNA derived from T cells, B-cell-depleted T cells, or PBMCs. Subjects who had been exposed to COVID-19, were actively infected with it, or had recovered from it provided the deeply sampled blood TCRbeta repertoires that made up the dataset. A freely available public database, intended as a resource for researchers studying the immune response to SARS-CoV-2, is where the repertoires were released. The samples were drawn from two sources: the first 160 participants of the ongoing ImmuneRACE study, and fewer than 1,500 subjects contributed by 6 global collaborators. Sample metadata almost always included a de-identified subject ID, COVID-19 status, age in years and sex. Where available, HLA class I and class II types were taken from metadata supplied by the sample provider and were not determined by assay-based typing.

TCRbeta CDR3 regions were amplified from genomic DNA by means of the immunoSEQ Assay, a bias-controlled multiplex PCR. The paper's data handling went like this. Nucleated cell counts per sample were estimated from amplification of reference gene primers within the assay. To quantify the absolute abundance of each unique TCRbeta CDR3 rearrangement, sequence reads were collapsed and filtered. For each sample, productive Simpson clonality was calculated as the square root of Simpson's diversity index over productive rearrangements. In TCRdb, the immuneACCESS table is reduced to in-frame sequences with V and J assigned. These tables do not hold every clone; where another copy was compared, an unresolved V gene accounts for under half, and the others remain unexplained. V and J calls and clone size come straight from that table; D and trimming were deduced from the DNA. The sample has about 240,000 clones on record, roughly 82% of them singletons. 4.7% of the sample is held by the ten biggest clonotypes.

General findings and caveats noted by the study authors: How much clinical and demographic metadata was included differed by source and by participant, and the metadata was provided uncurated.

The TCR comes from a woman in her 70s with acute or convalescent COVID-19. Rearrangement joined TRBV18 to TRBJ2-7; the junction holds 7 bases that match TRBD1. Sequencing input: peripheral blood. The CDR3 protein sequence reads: CASSLGQEAYEQYF. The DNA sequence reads TGTGCCAGCTCACTAGGACAGGAAGCCTACGAGCAGTACTTC.